This TCR beta chain was sequenced during a study of T cell repertoires in cytomegalovirus infection. Study at large: Evidence of both CMV infection and a matching HLA type came from public TCR beta signatures. Study findings and constraints: Clonotypes of TCR beta that were HLA-C-restricted and CMV-specific dominated the ex vivo response.

TCRdb redid the calling of the reads with MiXCR, one entry per CDR3 protein. The sample lists around 900,000 distinct CDR3 sequences, roughly 31% seen once, with around 15% in the top ten. With regard to this clonotype: Its cognate antigen is unknown.

Germline CDR1 reads MNHNS; CDR2 reads SASEGT. V lost 9 bases, J lost 6 bases, and 13 bases stayed unmatched. This CDR3 spans 15 amino acids. The sample here was cultured CD8+ T cells from PBMCs, taken from culture after CMV antigen stimulation. This clonotype was sampled from a human donor in good health (CMV status not recorded). Some clones in this sample may be carry-over from other donors' samples. This chain links TRBV6-1 with TRBJ1-4; 7 positions agree with TRBD1. CDR3 coding DNA: TGTGCCAGAACGGAACGAGGGGGCATTGATGAAAAACTGTTTTTT. It codes for CARTERGGIDEKLFF.